The 26 T cell receptor beta chains below were found in one sample sequenced in a study of vaccination and CD4 T cells after COVID-19. No antigen has been assigned to these receptors. Specified treatment: approximately nine-day PBMC culture with coronavirus spike peptide pools or control peptides (ViraFEST assay). Researchers used the Oncomine TCR Beta short-read assay to sequence DNA from cultured CD4+ T cells. TCRdb used MiXCR to reprocess the PCR reads, holding one entry per CDR3 protein. The data contain 12,000 or so distinct CDR3 sequences, over 40% of them singletons. Sequencing was done on a sample of CD4+ T cells from blood, cultured in vitro. Source of these receptors: a human donor who had recovered from COVID-19.

This clonotype has a handful of counts. The V gene is TRBV10-2, the J gene TRBJ1-5; D call uncertain. Per the germline V gene, CDR1 is WSHSY and CDR2 is SAAADI. The V end was cut by 2 bases, the J end by 0 bases, with 11 bases between. CDR3 size: 16 residues. In DNA, the CDR3 is TGCGCCAGCAGTGAGACCACGACGCTTAGCAATCAGCCCCAGCATTTT. Translation: CASSETTTLSNQPQHF.

This chain connects TRBV12-3 or TRBV12-4 to TRBJ2-1, with 9 bases matching TRBD2. The ends lost 8 bases at V and 2 bases at J; junction bases unmatched: 7. The CDR3 length is 15 residues. The CDR3 loop is CASCGGGATYNEQFF. The CDR3 DNA follows: TGTGCCAGCTGTGGCGGGGGGGCCACCTACAATGAGCAGTTCTTC.

The chain recombines TRBV4-1 with TRBJ2-1; the match to TRBD1 covers 8 bases. CDR3 length equals 14 residues. The V gene end was trimmed by 2 bases and the J gene end by 7 bases; junction bases not matched to a gene: 4. Per germline, CDR1 MGHRA and CDR2 YSYEKL. CDR3 DNA: TGCGCCAGCAGCCAATCGGACAGGGAGAATGAGCAGTTCTTC. It yields the protein CASSQSDRENEQFF.

This chain connects TRBV30 to TRBJ1-1; D not certain. From germline, CDR1 is GTSNPN and CDR2 SVGIG (reference sequence). The CDR3 spans 13 residues. Trimming removed 0 bases from V and 1 base from J, with 6 bases in between. The CDR3 is CAWSVEANTEAFF. CDR3 sequence (DNA): TGTGCCTGGAGTGTTGAGGCGAACACTGAAGCTTTCTTT.

V and J are TRBV7-9 and TRBJ2-5; 9 positions match TRBD2. Germline V lookup: CDR1 SEHNR, CDR2 FQNEAQ (reference sequence). V gave up 6 bases and J gave up 2 bases; unmatched junction bases: 7. The CDR3 runs to 15 residues. CDR3 DNA sequence: TGTGCCAGCAGACCAAAGCGGGGGGAACAAGAGACCCAGTACTTC. It encodes CASRPKRGEQETQYF.

The J gene is TRBJ2-1, the V gene TRBV5-6; the match to TRBD1 covers 7 bases. CDR3 size: 15 residues. Trimming took 3 bases from V and 10 from J; bases not matched to a gene: 13. The germline V gene has CDR1 SGHDT and CDR2 YYEEEE. The CDR3 reads CASSYRQGLGLEQFF. The CDR3 DNA reads as TGTGCCAGCAGCTATAGACAGGGATTAGGGTTGGAGCAGTTCTTC.

This clonotype is a singleton in its sample. The V call is TRBV5-1, the J call TRBJ1-1; weak D call: TRBD1 (6 bases). The germline V and J ends were trimmed by 0 bases and 0 bases, with 9 bases remaining between them. This CDR3 has 15 residues. The germline V gene has CDR1 SGHRS and CDR2 YFSETQ. The CDR3 here is CASSLVAGVNTEAFF. The DNA of the CDR3 is TGCGCCAGCAGCTTGGTGGCAGGGGTGAACACTGAAGCTTTCTTT.

The chain recombines TRBV19 with TRBJ1-1; 8 nucleotides match TRBD1. Germline assignment: CDR1 LNHDA and CDR2 SQIVND (reference sequence). Losses at the gene ends were 5 bases for V and 0 bases for J; bases not matched to a gene: 8. The CDR3 consists of 16 residues. The DNA for the CDR3 is TGTGCCAGTAGTGGGAGGGCAGGGGGCCTGAACACTGAAGCTTTCTTT. Amino acids: CASSGRAGGLNTEAFF.

This clonotype was detected once. This sequence joins TRBV20-1 and TRBJ2-7; 7 bases are shared with TRBD1. CDR3 size: 13 residues. Losses at the gene ends were 5 bases for V and 2 bases for J; bases not matched to a gene: 6. CDR1 DFQATT and CDR2 SNEGSKA come from the germline V gene (reference sequence). The CDR3 DNA reads as TGCAGTGCTGAGGACCAGGGGGCCTACGAGCAGTACTTC. Translated, it gives CSAEDQGAYEQYF.

The chain employs TRBV20-1 and TRBJ1-2; 7 positions agree with TRBD1. In germline, CDR1 is DFQATT, CDR2 SNEGSKA (reference sequence). CDR3 length equals 16 residues. J was trimmed by 3 bases and V by 0 bases; bases with no gene match: 10. CDR3 residues: CSARDPAYRGDYGYTF. The DNA for the CDR3 is TGCAGTGCTAGAGATCCAGCCTACAGGGGTGACTATGGCTACACCTTC.

V is TRBV12-3 or TRBV12-4 and J is TRBJ1-2; D remains unclear. V was clipped by 6 bases and J by 8 bases, with 13 bases between them. CDR3 length: 12 amino acids. For the CDR3, the DNA is TGTGCCAGCAGCCGCGGTCCGGAGGGCTACACCTTC. The encoded protein is CASSRGPEGYTF.

The sample holds a few counts of this clonotype. This chain links TRBV15 with TRBJ1-3; TRBD1 is a possible D gene (6 bases). The V gene lost 2 bases and the J gene lost 2 bases, with 16 bases spanning the gap. Germline CDR1 LNHNV, CDR2 YYDKDF (reference sequence). There are 17 residues in the CDR3. This chain's CDR3 is CATSRSRGGQAGNTIYF. As DNA, the CDR3 is TGTGCCACCAGCAGAAGTCGGGGGGGCCAAGCTGGAAACACCATATATTTT.

The chain has TRBV19 and TRBJ2-5; 8 bases match TRBD1. Germline lookup yields CDR1 LNHDA and CDR2 SQIVND (reference sequence). V gave up 6 bases and J gave up 7 bases; unmatched junction bases: 10. CDR3 size: 14 residues. The CDR3 region has the DNA TGTGCCAGTAGGTCGACAGGGGAAGATAGGACCCAGTACTTC. It codes for CASRSTGEDRTQYF.

The sample holds a few counts of this clonotype. The V and J genes are TRBV2 and TRBJ1-1, with a weak D call TRBD1 (6 bases). CDR1 and CDR2 (germline): SNHLY, FYNNEI. The CDR3 totals 13 residues. V was shortened by 6 bases and J by 1 base, with 9 bases between the two germline ends. The CDR3 reads CASRAGQNTEAFF. The CDR3 coding sequence is TGTGCCAGCAGGGCGGGACAGAACACTGAAGCTTTCTTT.

To note about this clonotype: The germline gene is not matched at one end of the junction; a read error may be the cause. The V gene is TRBV11-2, the J gene TRBJ2-2, with TRBD2 as a possible D gene (6 bases). This CDR3 is 16 amino acids long. Germline assignment: CDR1 SGHAT and CDR2 FQNNGV. The CDR3 spells CDSSLVGRGSTGELFF. The CDR3 region has the DNA TGTGACAGCAGCTTAGTGGGTCGGGGGAGCACCGGGGAGCTGTTTTTT.

This clonotype was observed a handful of times. The chain links TRBV6-9 to TRBJ2-7; D not certain. V lost 3 bases and J 1 base, leaving 7 bases between the germline ends. This CDR3 comprises 13 residues. Germline CDR1 is MNHGY and CDR2 is SVAAGI. This chain's CDR3 is CASSYDGSYEQYF. Here the CDR3 DNA reads TGTGCCAGCAGTTACGACGGTTCCTACGAGCAGTACTTC.

The rearrangement uses TRBV7-9 and TRBJ2-2; a weak D match, TRBD1 (5 bases). This CDR3 contains 16 residues. In germline, CDR1 is SEHNR, CDR2 FQNEAQ (reference sequence). Trimming cost V 4 bases and J 5 bases, with 17 bases left between them. The CDR3, as DNA: TGTGCCAGCAGCTCGATGACAGAGTCTGGGACCGGGGAGCTGTTTTTT. It yields the protein CASSSMTESGTGELFF. The complete variable domain, with remaining parts taken from reference TRBV7-9 and TRBJ2-2, reads DTGVSQNPRHKITKRGQNVTFRCDPISEHNRLYWYRQTLGQGPEFLTYFQNEAQLEKSRLLSDRFSAERPKGSFSTLEIQRTEQGDSAMYLCASSSMTESGTGELFFGEGSRLTVL.

This chain links TRBV2 with TRBJ2-7; the D gene is possibly TRBD1 (5 bases). The V end was cut by 4 bases, the J end by 2 bases, with 15 bases between. The germline V gene has CDR1 SNHLY and CDR2 FYNNEI. The CDR3 is made up of 15 amino acids. CDR3 sequence: CASSGLAGFTYEQYF. In DNA, the CDR3 is TGTGCCAGCAGTGGGTTAGCAGGGTTCACCTACGAGCAGTACTTC.

A few counts support this clonotype. The V and J genes are TRBV2 and TRBJ2-2, with D hard to call. The CDR3 is 14 residues long. V lost 3 bases and J lost 4, with 9 bases in between. Germline CDR1 is SNHLY and CDR2 is FYNNEI. The CDR3 sequence: CASSDALPTGELFF. The DNA of the CDR3 is TGTGCCAGCAGTGATGCCCTACCCACCGGGGAGCTGTTTTTT. The variable domain in full, with the rest retrieved from reference TRBV2 and TRBJ2-2, is EPEVTQTPSHQVTQMGQEVILRCVPISNHLYFYWYRQILGQKVEFLVSFYNNEISEKSEIFDDQFSVERPDGSNFTLKIRSTKLEDSAMYFCASSDALPTGELFFGEGSRLTVL.

The V gene is TRBV7-2, the J gene TRBJ2-5; no reliable D call. The CDR3 length is 13 residues. V gave up 4 bases and J gave up 5 bases, with 11 bases separating them. In germline, CDR1 is SGHTA, CDR2 FQGNSA. The CDR3 sequence: CASSYFVGETQYF. For the CDR3, the DNA is TGTGCCAGCAGCTACTTCGTGGGGGAGACCCAGTACTTC.

This chain connects TRBV6-2 or TRBV6-3 to TRBJ2-5; 9 positions match TRBD1. Germline V gene sequence: CDR1 MNHEY, CDR2 SVGEGT. Losses at the gene ends were 6 bases for V and 1 base for J; bases not matched to a gene: 3. This CDR3 spans 14 amino acids. The CDR3 nucleotides read TGTGCCAGCAGGACACAGGGGGCCCAAGAGACCCAGTACTTC. Amino acids: CASRTQGAQETQYF.

This clonotype was observed a handful of times. The rearrangement uses TRBV24-1 and TRBJ2-2; a possible D gene is TRBD2 (6 bases). V was shortened by 5 bases and J by 4 bases, with 10 bases between the two germline ends. This CDR3 has 14 amino acids. Germline CDR1 and CDR2: KGHDR and SFDVKD. CDR3 sequence: CATSARDFTGELFF. The DNA of the CDR3 is TGTGCCACCAGTGCGCGGGACTTCACCGGGGAGCTGTTTTTT.

The chain carries TRBV5-4 and TRBJ2-3; 8 nucleotides agree with TRBD2. With 0 bases clipped from V and 2 bases from J, the junction kept 8 bases outside the gene matches. CDR3 length: 17 residues. Germline assignment: CDR1 SGHNT and CDR2 YYREEE (reference sequence). For the CDR3, the DNA is TGTGCCAGCAGCTTGGGGGTGATAGCGGGGCTCACAGATACGCAGTATTTT. The encoded protein is CASSLGVIAGLTDTQYF.

The gene calls are TRBV5-1 and TRBJ1-1; TRBD1 agrees at 8 bases. Germline values: CDR1 SGHRS, CDR2 YFSETQ. This CDR3 has 15 amino acids. V dropped 3 bases and J dropped 0; count of bases not matched to a gene: 4. CDR3 nucleotide sequence: TGCGCCAGCAGCTCCTGGACAGGGCTGAACACTGAAGCTTTCTTT. Translation gives CASSSWTGLNTEAFF.

This clonotype has more than one count but fewer than ten. The chain couples TRBV7-9 to TRBJ1-2, with 8 bases fitting TRBD1. V shed 5 bases and J 5 bases; nucleotides not matched to a gene: 7. Germline V gene lookup returns CDR1 SEHNR and CDR2 FQNEAQ (reference sequence). The CDR3 is made up of 14 amino acids. CDR3 sequence: CASSPDRVEYGYTF. The CDR3 nucleotides read TGTGCCAGCAGCCCGGACAGGGTGGAATATGGCTACACCTTC.

The chain is built from TRBV27 and TRBJ2-6; 7 bases line up with TRBD1. The junction had 10 bases not matched to a gene; V was cut back by 6 bases and J by 2 bases. Per germline, CDR1 MNHEY and CDR2 SMNVEV (reference sequence). This CDR3 comprises 17 residues. The CDR3 region is CASRPTGTKPGANVLTF. CDR3 DNA sequence: TGTGCCAGCAGACCGACAGGGACAAAACCTGGGGCCAACGTCCTGACTTTC.